The clone carrying this T cell receptor beta chain was observed a handful of times. Losses at the gene ends were 6 bases for V and 0 bases for J; bases not matched to a gene: 18. Germline values: CDR1 SGDLS, CDR2 YYNGEE. CDR3 length equals 19 residues. These data come from a study of blood T cell repertoires in COVID-19. Study in general: The samples span acute and convalescent COVID-19 from the United States, Italy and Spain. PBMCs, B-cell-depleted T cells, or T cells provided the cDNA or gDNA that made up the material.

Original processing notes: It was from reference gene primer amplification that nucleated cell counts were estimated. Assay used: immunoSEQ multiplex PCR; TCRdb lists only in-frame clones, some missing. The V and J calls and the clone size are those of that table, but D and trimming were determined from the DNA. The sample comprises over 250,000 clones, over 80% of which are singletons, and 1.5% rests with the top ten. The TCR sequence derives from a middle-aged woman who had recovered from COVID-19. Source material: peripheral blood. The chain carries TRBV9 and TRBJ1-3, with 7 bases identical to TRBD1. The CDR3 DNA follows: TGTGCCAGCATCAAGGGGGCAGGGGAGGACTCCGTCTCTGGAAACACCATATATTTT. Its protein is CASIKGAGEDSVSGNTIYF.